The 18 T cell receptor beta chains below were found in one sample sequenced in a study of blood T cell repertoires in COVID-19 (dated by TCRdb to about 2020). Libraries came from the immunoSEQ multiplex PCR assay. What TCRdb holds here is the immuneACCESS table cut down to in-frame rearrangements. Part of the clones is not present; checked against another copy, under half of the missing clones reflect an unresolved V gene, and the others are unexplained. For this sample the table gives 150,000 or so clones, of which about 91% were detected only once. The ten top clones hold 1.5% of the sample. Sequenced material: peripheral blood. These receptors were taken from a woman aged 55-69 years with acute or convalescent COVID-19.

This chain joins TRBV30 and TRBJ1-2; 7 bases are a match to TRBD1. CDR3 length: 13 amino acids. V shed 3 bases and J 7 bases; nucleotides not matched to a gene: 8. The germline V gene has CDR1 GTSNPN and CDR2 SVGIG (reference sequence). In DNA, the CDR3 is TGTGCCTGGAGCGAGTCCGGGACAGTTGGCTACACCTTC. Residues: CAWSESGTVGYTF.

This rearrangement joins TRBV6-5 to TRBJ1-1; D is uncertain. The CDR3 totals 11 residues. The V gene lost 7 bases and the J gene lost 11 bases, with 14 bases spanning the gap. CDR1 and CDR2 (germline): MNHEY, SVGAGI. In nucleotides, the CDR3 is TGTGCCAGCACCGAAAGAGGAACGGCTTTCTTT. Residues: CASTERGTAFF.

V is TRBV12-5 and J is TRBJ2-7; possibly TRBD1 for D (6 bases). Trimming stripped 7 bases from V and 8 bases from J, with 27 bases between. The CDR3 length is 16 residues. CDR1 is LGHNT, CDR2 FRNRAP, per germline. The CDR3 DNA follows: TGTGCTAGTGCTTCTTGGGACCAAATCGGACAGACAAAGCAGTACTTC. Its translation: CASASWDQIGQTKQYF.

This clone appeared a single time. The chain employs TRBV7-3 and TRBJ1-1, with D maybe TRBD1 (5 bases). The CDR3 consists of 14 residues. The V end was cut by 2 bases, the J end by 8 bases, with 15 bases between. Germline V CDR1 and CDR2: SGHTA, FQGTGA. The CDR3 loop is CASSLVGAPAEAFF. The CDR3 nucleotides are TGTGCCAGCAGCTTAGTTGGGGCGCCTGCCGAAGCTTTCTTT.

J is TRBJ2-2 and V is TRBV9; TRBD1 aligns across 9 bases. The CDR3 consists of 16 residues. CDR1 is SGDLS, CDR2 YYNGEE, per germline. V trimming: 0 bases; J trimming: 1 base; junction bases outside the gene matches: 1. CDR3 in DNA: TGTGCCAGCAGCGTAGAGGGACAGGGGAACACCGGGGAGCTGTTTTTT. It codes for CASSVEGQGNTGELFF.

The CDR3 loop is CASSSASSDTQYF. The CDR3 coding sequence is TGTGCCAGCAGTTCCGCGTCGTCAGATACGCAGTATTTT. V gene TRBV6-2 or TRBV6-3 combines with J gene TRBJ2-3; D gene uncertain. The CDR3 covers 13 residues. Germline values: CDR1 MNHEY, CDR2 SVGEGT. V was trimmed by 4 bases and J by 4 bases, leaving 9 bases between them.

The chain employs TRBV7-3 and TRBJ2-7, with 10 bases that match TRBD1. The V segment lost 5 bases and the J segment 7 bases; nucleotides outside the gene matches: 8. Germline CDR1 is SGHTA and CDR2 is FQGTGA. CDR3 length: 14 amino acids. In DNA, the CDR3 is TGTGCCAGCAGCCCAGGGACAGGGGTTAAAGAGCAGTACTTC. Residues: CASSPGTGVKEQYF.

The chain uses TRBV29-1 and TRBJ2-3; the match to TRBD2 covers 7 bases. The CDR3 is 15 residues long. The V gene's germline CDR1 is SQVTM and CDR2 ANQGSEA. The trim removed 8 bases at V and 1 base at J, leaving 12 bases unmatched. CDR3 sequence: CSTPGSAGGTDTQYF. The DNA for the CDR3 is TGCAGCACCCCCGGGTCGGCGGGGGGCACAGATACGCAGTATTTT.

This chain connects TRBV15 to TRBJ2-1, with a possible D match to TRBD2 (5 bases). The V end lost 1 base, the J end lost 6 bases, and 7 bases lay between the germline ends. This CDR3 has 13 amino acids. Per germline, CDR1 LNHNV and CDR2 YYDKDF (reference sequence). The DNA of the CDR3 is TGTGCCACCAGCAGAGTGGGGAGCAATGAGCAGTTCTTC. Amino acids: CATSRVGSNEQFF.

The genes are TRBV19 and TRBJ1-1; D is uncertain. Trimming shortened V by 5 bases and J by 10 bases, and 23 bases separated the two germline ends. The CDR3 loop spans 15 amino acids. Germline CDR1 reads LNHDA; CDR2 reads SQIVND (reference sequence). CDR3 protein: CASSAGGGHRVGAFF. DNA for the CDR3: TGTGCCAGTAGTGCGGGTGGAGGCCATAGAGTTGGAGCTTTCTTT.

This chain uses TRBV28 with TRBJ2-1; TRBD2 might be the D (5 bases). Germline CDR1 MDHEN, CDR2 SYDVKM. The CDR3 totals 15 residues. Trimming left V 2 bases short and J 2 bases short, with 10 bases between. The CDR3 DNA follows: TGTGCCAGCAGTTTAATCGGGAACGCCTACAATGAGCAGTTCTTC. Its protein is CASSLIGNAYNEQFF.

The J gene is TRBJ1-2, the V gene TRBV3-1 (or the pseudogene TRBV3-2), with 9 nucleotides matching TRBD1. The V and J ends lost 3 bases and 6 bases, in that order; junction bases with no gene match: 5. The germline V gene encodes CDR1 LGHDT and CDR2 YNNKEL (reference sequence). The CDR3 is 14 residues long. As DNA, the CDR3 is TGTGCCAGCAGCCAGGTCGGGACAGGGAATGGCTACACCTTC. Its translation: CASSQVGTGNGYTF.

V usage is TRBV5-1 and J usage is TRBJ2-7; possibly TRBD2 for D (6 bases). Germline values: CDR1 SGHRS, CDR2 YFSETQ. The V and J ends lost 1 base and 3 bases respectively, with 8 bases between them. This CDR3 has 13 residues. CDR3 protein: CASSLSGGYEQYF. DNA for the CDR3: TGCGCCAGCAGCTTGTCCGGGGGCTACGAGCAGTACTTC.

This chain links TRBV10-3 with TRBJ2-7, with TRBD2 matching over 12 bases. The CDR3 sequence is 16 residues long. Germline V gives CDR1 ENHRY, CDR2 SYGVKD. Losses at the gene ends were 3 bases for V and 5 bases for J; bases not matched to a gene: 8. CDR3 sequence reads: CAISDSGTSGRHEQYF. The CDR3 nucleotides are TGTGCCATCAGTGACTCCGGGACTAGCGGGCGCCACGAGCAGTACTTC.

The rearrangement joins TRBV9 to TRBJ2-1, with 11 bases fitting TRBD2. CDR3 length: 17 residues. The V segment lost 2 bases and the J segment 4 bases; nucleotides outside the gene matches: 8. Germline V gene data show CDR1 as SGDLS and CDR2 as YYNGEE. The CDR3 nucleotides read TGTGCCAGCAGCGTGCATACCGGGACTAGCGGATACAATGAGCAGTTCTTC. Translating it yields CASSVHTGTSGYNEQFF.

The CDR3 DNA reads TGCAGTGCTAGTGTGGGGGGGACAGGCTTCGGAAACACCATATATTTT. Residues: CSASVGGTGFGNTIYF. This rearrangement joins TRBV20-1 to TRBJ1-3; the match to TRBD1 covers 8 bases. Losses at the gene ends were 3 bases for V and 4 bases for J; bases not matched to a gene: 11. The CDR3 spans 16 residues. Germline CDR1 is DFQATT and CDR2 is SNEGSKA (reference sequence).

The chain carries TRBV11-2 and TRBJ2-7; unclear D gene. Deletions cut 1 base from V and 0 bases from J, with 4 bases between. This CDR3 contains 13 residues. CDR1 and CDR2 (germline): SGHAT, FQNNGV. CDR3 coding DNA: TGTGCCAGCAGCTTAGCCAGCTCCTACGAGCAGTACTTC. It codes for CASSLASSYEQYF. Using reference TRBV11-2 and TRBJ2-7 for the parts outside the CDR3, the full variable domain is EAGVAQSPRYKIIEKRQSVAFWCNPISGHATLYWYQQILGQGPKLLIQFQNNGVVDDSQLPKDRFSAERLKGVDSTLKIQPAKLEDSAVYLCASSLASSYEQYFGPGTRLTVT.

This chain links TRBV28 with TRBJ2-2; possibly TRBD1 for D (5 bases). V was cut by 6 bases and J by 8 bases, with 16 bases left in between. Germline CDR1 is MDHEN and CDR2 is SYDVKM. This CDR3 has 14 amino acids. The CDR3 DNA follows: TGTGCCAGCAGACTCGGACACCCTGGAGGGGAGCTGTTTTTT. Translated: CASRLGHPGGELFF.